The next 28 T cell receptor beta chains were all read from a single sample in a study of shared clonotypes between healthy human individuals. Cells designated naive CD8 were CD45RO-negative and were positively selected for CCR7, with terminally differentiated effector memory CD45RA+ cells excluded. Repertoires were generated with immunoSEQ multiplex PCR, while TCRdb's copy carries only in-frame clones and drops some. The table records approximately 2,000,000 clones, 85% to 95% of them present only once. The sample consisted of naive CD8+ T cells from PBMCs. The receptors derive from a man between 18 and 35 years old in good health. Some clones in this sample may be carry-over from other donors' samples.

This chain uses TRBV5-1 with TRBJ2-3; the match to TRBD2 covers 13 bases. The CDR3 has 17 residues. CDR1 and CDR2 (germline): SGHRS, YFSETQ. V trimming: 4 bases; J trimming: 2 bases; junction bases outside the gene matches: 7. CDR3 nucleotides: TGCGCCAGCAGCCAAGGACTAGCGGGAGATCCCACAGATACGCAGTATTTT. It encodes CASSQGLAGDPTDTQYF.

This sequence joins TRBV5-1 and TRBJ2-3, with D uncertain. CDR3 length: 13 residues. V lost 4 bases and J lost 2, with 8 bases in between. The V gene's germline CDR1 is SGHRS and CDR2 YFSETQ. This CDR3 is CASSPYFTDTQYF. The CDR3 nucleotides are TGCGCCAGCAGCCCCTACTTCACAGATACGCAGTATTTT.

The rearrangement links TRBV4-1 to TRBJ2-1, with TRBD2 identical over 8 bases. Trimming cost V 0 bases and J 3 bases; bases outside gene matches: 10. CDR3 length equals 18 residues. Germline V gene data show CDR1 as MGHRA and CDR2 as YSYEKL. The CDR3 DNA sequence: TGCGCCAGCAGCCAAGAGGGACTAGATAATTTGGGCTACAATGAGCAGTTCTTC. This gives the protein CASSQEGLDNLGYNEQFF.

This sequence joins TRBV5-1 and TRBJ2-2; 11 bases line up with TRBD2. Trimming took 4 bases from V and 4 from J; bases not matched to a gene: 9. The germline CDR1 and CDR2 sequences are SGHRS and YFSETQ. The CDR3 length is 17 residues. DNA for the CDR3: TGCGCCAGCAGCGATAGACTAGCGGGATATGGCACCGGGGAGCTGTTTTTT. This translates into CASSDRLAGYGTGELFF.

The gene calls are TRBV7-9 and TRBJ2-6, with D perhaps given as TRBD1 or TRBD2 (5 bases each). The CDR3 spans 18 residues. Trimming took 4 bases from V and 0 from J, leaving 16 bases between them. Germline CDR1 SEHNR, CDR2 FQNEAQ (reference sequence). CDR3 nucleotides: TGTGCCAGCAGCTCCGCCGGGACGGTGAGCTCTGGGGCCAACGTCCTGACTTTC. Translating it yields CASSSAGTVSSGANVLTF. Full variable domain (remainder filled in from reference TRBV7-9 and TRBJ2-6): DTGVSQNPRHKITKRGQNVTFRCDPISEHNRLYWYRQTLGQGPEFLTYFQNEAQLEKSRLLSDRFSAERPKGSFSTLEIQRTEQGDSAMYLCASSSAGTVSSGANVLTFGAGSRLTVL.

This chain connects TRBV27 to TRBJ2-7; 8 bases are a match to TRBD2. This CDR3 comprises 14 residues. V trimming: 3 bases; J trimming: 3 bases; junction bases outside the gene matches: 4. Germline-derived CDR1 and CDR2 are MNHEY and SMNVEV (reference sequence). The DNA of the CDR3 is TGTGCCAGCAGTTTTTCCCTAGCGGGCTACGAGCAGTACTTC. Amino acids: CASSFSLAGYEQYF.

The genes are TRBV19 and TRBJ2-1; the D gene is possibly TRBD2 (6 bases). CDR3 size: 14 residues. V was cut by 10 bases and J by 3 bases, with 16 bases left in between. Germline CDR1 and CDR2: LNHDA and SQIVND (reference sequence). The CDR3 DNA is TGTGCCACAACCGGGACTTACAACTACAATGAGCAGTTCTTC. Its protein is CATTGTYNYNEQFF.

Points on this clone: The same CDR3 is also encoded by other DNA sequences in this sample. V usage is TRBV5-1 and J usage is TRBJ2-7, with unresolved D. Germline V gene data show CDR1 as SGHRS and CDR2 as YFSETQ. Trimming took off 0 bases at V and 0 bases at J, with 10 bases between the two ends. CDR3 size: 15 residues. The CDR3 bases are TGCGCCAGCAGCTTGGAAGCGAGGAGCTCCTACGAGCAGTACTTC. It yields the protein CASSLEARSSYEQYF.

This sequence joins TRBV5-6 and TRBJ2-3, with TRBD1 identical over 8 bases. Germline V gene data show CDR1 as SGHDT and CDR2 as YYEEEE. J gave up 5 bases and V 5 bases, and 7 bases lay outside the gene matches. This CDR3 has 14 residues. This CDR3 reads CASRPGQGRDTQYF. The CDR3 coding sequence is TGTGCCAGCAGGCCCGGACAGGGTAGAGATACGCAGTATTTT.

This chain uses TRBV2 with TRBJ2-7, with 7 bases lining up with TRBD2. The length of the CDR3 is 14 residues. CDR1 and CDR2 from the germline V gene are SNHLY and FYNNEI. After removal of 10 bases from V and 3 bases from J, the junction contained 12 bases not matched to a gene. CDR3 protein: CATLGQREGYEQYF. The CDR3 nucleotides read TGTGCCACCCTGGGCCAGCGGGAAGGCTACGAGCAGTACTTC.

Details on this clone: Distinct nucleotide sequences in the sample also encode this CDR3. The V gene is TRBV25-1, the J gene TRBJ2-7; possible D gene TRBD2, 5 bases. The CDR3 totals 13 residues. In germline, CDR1 is MGHDK, CDR2 SYGVNS. The V end lost 3 bases, the J end lost 0 bases, and 6 bases lay between the germline ends. The CDR3 is CASSELASYEQYF. CDR3 nucleotides: TGTGCCAGCAGTGAGCTAGCCTCCTACGAGCAGTACTTC.

The V call is TRBV27, the J call TRBJ2-3, with a weak D call TRBD2 (5 bases). This CDR3 has 16 amino acids. Germline loops: CDR1 MNHEY, CDR2 SMNVEV (reference sequence). V lost 3 bases, J lost 0 bases, and 13 bases lay in between. CDR3 loop: CASSFQTGISTDTQYF. DNA for the CDR3: TGTGCCAGCAGTTTTCAGACCGGGATAAGCACAGATACGCAGTATTTT.

The CDR3 reads CASRGQGGGTDTQYF. CDR3 coding DNA: TGTGCCAGCAGGGGACAGGGGGGTGGCACAGATACGCAGTATTTT. The chain is built from TRBV2 and TRBJ2-3, with 11 bases lining up with TRBD1. CDR3 length: 15 amino acids. CDR1 is SNHLY and CDR2 is FYNNEI in the germline V gene. The V segment lost 6 bases and the J segment 1 base; nucleotides outside the gene matches: 3.

V is TRBV27 and J is TRBJ2-1; a weak D match, TRBD1 (6 bases). CDR1 MNHEY and CDR2 SMNVEV come from the germline V gene (reference sequence). With 6 bases removed from V and 0 bases from J, the gap between germline ends came to 12 bases. The CDR3 runs 15 residues. As DNA, the CDR3 is TGTGCCAGCAGCCCTTTGGACAGCTCCTACAATGAGCAGTTCTTC. This encodes CASSPLDSSYNEQFF.

The chain has TRBV27 and TRBJ1-1; no clear D gene. Between the trimmed V and J ends, which lost 2 bases and 7 bases, there was a span of 17 bases. Germline-derived CDR1 and CDR2 are MNHEY and SMNVEV (reference sequence). This CDR3 contains 15 residues. CDR3 in DNA: TGTGCCAGCAGTTTAAGCGCGAGGTATATGGATGAAGCTTTCTTT. Its translation is CASSLSARYMDEAFF.

V is TRBV7-2 and J is TRBJ2-7; no reliable D call. The CDR3 contains 14 residues. Deletions cut 4 bases from V and 1 base from J, with 11 bases between. Germline V gene sequence: CDR1 SGHTA, CDR2 FQGNSA. In DNA form, the CDR3 reads TGTGCCAGCAGCTCCCCGCGTGGGTCCTACGAGCAGTACTTC. Protein sequence: CASSSPRGSYEQYF. Drawing the rest from reference TRBV7-2 and TRBJ2-7, the complete variable domain is GAGVSQSPSNKVTEKGKDVELRCDPISGHTALYWYRQSLGQGLEFLIYFQGNSAPDKSGLPSDRFSAERTGGSVSTLTIQRTQQEDSAVYLCASSSPRGSYEQYFGPGTRLTVT.

V gene TRBV19 combines with J gene TRBJ1-1; D is uncertain. V was shortened by 5 bases and J by 7 bases, with 14 bases between the two germline ends. The CDR3 runs to 13 residues. Germline-derived CDR1 and CDR2 are LNHDA and SQIVND (reference sequence). CDR3 in DNA: TGTGCCAGTAGTCCCCCTCGGGTCGGTGAAGCTTTCTTT. Amino acid sequence: CASSPPRVGEAFF.

The genes are TRBV14 and TRBJ1-5, with 7 bases fitting TRBD1. The CDR3 totals 22 residues. The germline V gene encodes CDR1 SGHDN and CDR2 FVKESK. V was pared by 2 bases and J by 2 bases, with 24 bases of the junction left unmatched. This CDR3 reads CASSQRVGDRAYSPSRNQPQHF. DNA of the CDR3: TGTGCCAGCAGCCAAAGAGTGGGGGACAGAGCCTATAGCCCCTCGCGCAATCAGCCCCAGCATTTT.

The J gene is TRBJ2-4, the V gene TRBV7-2; a weak D match, TRBD1 (5 bases). V was cut by 5 bases and J by 0 bases, with 14 bases left in between. The CDR3 consists of 16 residues. Germline V gene data show CDR1 as SGHTA and CDR2 as FQGNSA. DNA of the CDR3: TGTGCCAGCAGCGCGACAGTTCTTATAGCCAAAAACATTCAGTACTTC. Translating gives CASSATVLIAKNIQYF. Full variable domain (remainder filled in from reference TRBV7-2 and TRBJ2-4): GAGVSQSPSNKVTEKGKDVELRCDPISGHTALYWYRQSLGQGLEFLIYFQGNSAPDKSGLPSDRFSAERTGGSVSTLTIQRTQQEDSAVYLCASSATVLIAKNIQYFGAGTRLSVL.

This chain links TRBV4-3 with TRBJ2-5; 9 nucleotides line up with TRBD2. CDR1 and CDR2 from the germline V gene are LGHNA and YSLEER. V lost 0 bases to trimming and J lost 5 bases; unmatched junction nucleotides: 7. This CDR3 is 16 amino acids long. As DNA, the CDR3 is TGCGCCAGCAGCCAAGATTGGGCGGGAGGGCCGGAGACCCAGTACTTC. Its protein product is CASSQDWAGGPETQYF.

The rearrangement joins TRBV15 to TRBJ1-3, with D perhaps matching TRBD1 (5 bases). CDR1 and CDR2 from the germline V gene are LNHNV and YYDKDF (reference sequence). The ends were cut back, 9 bases at V and 0 bases at J, with 12 bases in the middle. The CDR3 contains 14 residues. The CDR3 loop reads CATTGSSSGNTIYF. CDR3 DNA sequence: TGTGCCACTACAGGCTCTTCCTCTGGAAACACCATATATTTT.

As concerns this clone: The sample holds other DNA sequences that translate to the same CDR3. V usage is TRBV7-6 and J usage is TRBJ2-7; D is tentatively TRBD1 or TRBD2 (5 bases each). The CDR3 has 12 residues. Germline CDR1 and CDR2: SGHVS and FNYEAQ. Trimming took 6 bases from V and 4 from J, leaving 10 bases between them. The CDR3 loop reads CASSPGAYEQYF. In nucleotides, the CDR3 is TGTGCCAGCAGTCCCGGGGCTTACGAGCAGTACTTC.

J is TRBJ2-2 and V is TRBV27; D not resolved. CDR3 length equals 14 residues. Germline CDR1 is MNHEY and CDR2 is SMNVEV (reference sequence). V shed 2 bases and J shed 3 bases, with 7 bases lying between them. CDR3 coding DNA: TGTGCCAGCAGTTTAAATCAGTACACCGGGGAGCTGTTTTTT. Translation gives CASSLNQYTGELFF.

The V call is TRBV11-2, the J call TRBJ2-2; the D call may be TRBD1 or TRBD2 (5 bases each). Trimming took off 4 bases at V and 6 bases at J, with 15 bases between the two ends. The CDR3 has 15 residues. Germline CDR1 SGHAT, CDR2 FQNNGV. The DNA of the CDR3 is TGTGCCAGCAGCTACGGGGCCCCCTCGGCCGGGGAGCTGTTTTTT. Translating gives CASSYGAPSAGELFF.

The genes are TRBV27 and TRBJ2-7, with 9 bases that match TRBD2. V was pared by 1 base and J by 3 bases, with 13 bases of the junction left unmatched. The germline V gene has CDR1 MNHEY and CDR2 SMNVEV (reference sequence). The CDR3 extends over 18 amino acids. The chain's CDR3 is CASSLYPGVAGAYYEQYF. The CDR3 DNA reads TGTGCCAGCAGTTTATATCCCGGGGTAGCGGGAGCTTACTACGAGCAGTACTTC.

About this clone: The sample carries other DNA sequences with the same CDR3. This chain joins TRBV20-1 and TRBJ2-2; D gene ambiguous. This CDR3 is 10 amino acids long. The germline gives CDR1 DFQATT, CDR2 SNEGSKA (reference sequence). Trimming stripped 1 base from V and 6 bases from J, with 0 bases between. The CDR3 loop is CSARAGELFF. The CDR3 DNA is TGCAGTGCTAGAGCCGGGGAGCTGTTTTTT.

V gene TRBV27 combines with J gene TRBJ2-5, with TRBD1 matching over 10 bases. The trim removed 6 bases at V and 2 bases at J, leaving 9 bases unmatched. Germline V gene data show CDR1 as MNHEY and CDR2 as SMNVEV (reference sequence). CDR3 length equals 16 residues. CDR3 sequence (DNA): TGTGCCAGCAGCGGGACAGGGGAAATACTACAAGAGACCCAGTACTTC. This translates into CASSGTGEILQETQYF.

This chain uses TRBV5-6 with TRBJ2-3; 9 nucleotides line up with TRBD2. J gave up 0 bases and V 2 bases, and 1 base lay outside the gene matches. CDR1 is SGHDT, CDR2 YYEEEE, per germline. This CDR3 region has 15 residues. CDR3 bases: TGTGCCAGCAGCTTTCTAGCGGGGAGCACAGATACGCAGTATTTT. This gives the protein CASSFLAGSTDTQYF.